Below, 13 T cell receptor beta chains from the same sample are listed, as sequenced in a study of T-cell memory formation after mild COVID-19. TCRdb independently ran MiXCR on the 5' RACE reads; one entry per CDR3 protein. Here the sample spans around 300,000 distinct CDR3 sequences, more than 15% being singletons. Sequenced sample: PBMCs or a T cell subset sorted from them (not recorded which). The source of these receptors is a man aged 18 to 35 who had mild COVID-19 (a few samples of this study predate the infection). Cell type and time point are not known.

The V gene is TRBV27, the J gene TRBJ2-1; no clear D gene. In germline, CDR1 is MNHEY, CDR2 SMNVEV (reference sequence). The V gene lost 7 bases and the J gene lost 6 bases, with 7 bases spanning the gap. The CDR3 is 11 amino acids. The CDR3 bases are TGTGCCAGCAAGAAGACCAATGAGCAGTTCTTC. Translation: CASKKTNEQFF.

This clonotype was seen a few times. J is TRBJ2-7 and V is TRBV5-1; 9 bases align to TRBD2. Germline CDR1 and CDR2: SGHRS and YFSETQ. The trim removed 1 base at V and 0 bases at J, leaving 2 bases unmatched. CDR3 length equals 15 residues. The CDR3 bases are TGCGCCAGCAGCTTGCTTAGCGGGAGCTCCTACGAGCAGTACTTC. This codes for CASSLLSGSSYEQYF.

This rearrangement joins TRBV29-1 to TRBJ1-6, with 8 bases aligning to TRBD1. Trimming took 7 bases from V and 7 from J; bases not matched to a gene: 9. This CDR3 has 14 amino acids. CDR1 is SQVTM and CDR2 is ANQGSEA in the germline V gene. As DNA, the CDR3 is TGCAGCGCCCAAGGACAGGGAGCCAATTCACCCCTCCACTTT. Translation: CSAQGQGANSPLHF.

This chain uses TRBV9 with TRBJ2-5; the match to TRBD1 covers 9 bases. CDR3 length: 14 residues. Germline V lookup: CDR1 SGDLS, CDR2 YYNGEE. With 4 bases clipped from V and 1 base from J, the junction kept 2 bases outside the gene matches. The CDR3 protein is CASSPTGGQETQYF. In nucleotides, the CDR3 is TGTGCCAGCAGCCCGACAGGGGGCCAAGAGACCCAGTACTTC.

The rearrangement links TRBV7-9 to TRBJ1-1; D possibly corresponds to TRBD1 (6 bases). The CDR3 contains 13 residues. V lost 3 bases, J lost 5 bases, and 10 bases lay in between. Germline CDR1 SEHNR, CDR2 FQNEAQ (reference sequence). CDR3 residues: CASSFSQGTEAFF. Written as DNA, the CDR3 is TGTGCCAGCAGCTTCTCACAGGGTACTGAAGCTTTCTTT.

This chain connects TRBV4-2 to TRBJ1-1; the D gene is possibly TRBD1 (5 bases). The CDR3 runs 15 residues. Germline CDR1 is LGHNA and CDR2 is YNFKEQ. The V end lost 1 base, the J end lost 1 base, and 10 bases lay between the germline ends. The CDR3 DNA reads as TGTGCCAGCAGCCAAGGGGGGTTGGGGAACACTGAAGCTTTCTTT. Amino acids: CASSQGGLGNTEAFF.

This clonotype was counted only a few times. This CDR3 is CASSPRPEGNTIYF. The CDR3 nucleotides are TGTGCCAGCAGCCCTCGTCCGGAGGGAAACACCATATATTTT. This chain connects TRBV7-2 to TRBJ1-3; D unresolved. Germline V lookup: CDR1 SGHTA, CDR2 FQGNSA. V lost 5 bases, J lost 4 bases, and 12 bases lay in between. This CDR3 comprises 14 residues.

This chain links TRBV10-1 with TRBJ2-3; D is possibly TRBD2 (6 bases). The CDR3 has 14 amino acids. The germline V gene encodes CDR1 WNHNN and CDR2 SYGVQD (reference sequence). Trimming removed 6 bases at V and 0 bases at J, with 10 bases between. In DNA form, the CDR3 reads TGCGCCAGCAGCCCTAGCGTGAGCACAGATACGCAGTATTTT. Protein: CASSPSVSTDTQYF.

J is TRBJ2-1 and V is TRBV20-1; 10 bases fit TRBD2. Unmatched junction bases numbered 3, after V lost 5 bases and J lost 8 bases. Germline-derived CDR1 and CDR2 are DFQATT and SNEGSKA (reference sequence). The CDR3 length is 12 residues. In DNA, the CDR3 is TGCAGTGCTGGGACTAGCGTTCATGAGCAGTTCTTC. Translation: CSAGTSVHEQFF.

The chain is built from TRBV29-1 and TRBJ1-2; D not resolved. V shed 4 bases and J shed 0 bases, with 9 bases lying between them. The CDR3 loop spans 13 amino acids. Germline values: CDR1 SQVTM, CDR2 ANQGSEA. The DNA for the CDR3 is TGCAGCGTTGGAACAAGAGCTAACTATGGCTACACCTTC. This encodes CSVGTRANYGYTF.

This clonotype occurred many times. The chain combines TRBV7-2 with TRBJ2-7, with D perhaps matching TRBD1 (5 bases). Germline V CDR1 and CDR2: SGHTA, FQGNSA. V shed 1 base and J shed 6 bases, with 10 bases lying between them. The CDR3 contains 13 residues. CDR3 bases: TGTGCCAGCAGCTTAGTCCAGGGTGGCGAGCAGTACTTC. As protein: CASSLVQGGEQYF.

The chain couples TRBV27 to TRBJ2-7; 11 bases map to TRBD2. This CDR3 is 15 amino acids long. V lost 3 bases and J lost 2; bases outside the gene matches: 3. CDR1 is MNHEY, CDR2 SMNVEV, per germline (reference sequence). The CDR3, as DNA: TGTGCCAGCAGTTTGACTAGCGGGGCCGCCTACGAGCAGTACTTC. Translating gives CASSLTSGAAYEQYF.

The chain is built from TRBV7-9 and TRBJ1-1, with D unclear. The V end lost 7 bases, the J end lost 4 bases, and 13 bases lay between the germline ends. The CDR3 is 13 residues long. The germline V gene has CDR1 SEHNR and CDR2 FQNEAQ (reference sequence). Written as DNA, the CDR3 is TGTGCCAGCATGCTGGGTTTTGTCACTGAAGCTTTCTTT. Translation gives CASMLGFVTEAFF.